This T cell receptor beta chain was documented in a study of CD8 T cells in ankylosing spondylitis. Germline trimming cut 5 bases from V and 6 bases from J; bases unmatched to any gene: 7. The CDR3 is 15 residues long. Germline CDR1 reads SGHTA; CDR2 reads FQGTGA. Study-wide points: Characteristic, it appeared, of ankylosing spondylitis blood was a TCR beta motif of about eight highly homologous variants. Reported data indicate significant enrichment of disease-linked clones within matched ankylosing spondylitis synovial fluid. Clones linked with disease were CD8+ and fairly uncommon in the peripheral blood.

Comments on this clonotype: Its antigen is not known.

The authors made TCR beta libraries by quantitative 5'-RACE with molecular barcodes. Via MiXCR, TCRdb re-called the 5' RACE reads, giving one row per CDR3 protein. The sample includes about 33,000 distinct CDR3 sequences, about an eighth seen only once; the top ten take more than 25%. The sample consisted of synovial fluid, either unsorted or a sorted T cell fraction (not recorded which). The chain links TRBV7-3 to TRBJ1-6; 7 positions match TRBD1. The receptor comes from a male donor with ankylosing spondylitis. The DNA for the CDR3 is TGTGCCAGCAGCCGACGGACAGGCCCTAATTCACCCCTCCACTTT. This translates into CASSRRTGPNSPLHF.